This TCR beta chain was documented in a study of CD8 T cells in ankylosing spondylitis. Whole-study results and caveats: Researchers report that disease-linked clones proved CD8+ and relatively rare in peripheral blood. The authors reported significant enrichment of disease-linked clones in matched ankylosing spondylitis synovial fluid.

TCRdb re-analysed the 5' RACE reads in MiXCR, keeping a single row per CDR3 protein. This table has 150,000 to 200,000 distinct CDR3 sequences, 10% to 15% appearing once. The germline V and J ends were trimmed by 6 bases and 6 bases, with 11 bases remaining between them. The CDR3 runs to 13 residues. This clonotype appeared many times. Antigen: not known. The TCR comes from a female donor with ankylosing spondylitis or in good health (not recorded which). V usage is TRBV12-3 or TRBV12-4 and J usage is TRBJ1-4, with a tentative D call TRBD1 (5 bases). Sequenced material: blood, either unsorted or a sorted T cell fraction (not recorded which). The CDR3 protein is CASSWDLDEKLFF. The CDR3, as DNA: TGTGCCAGCAGCTGGGACCTAGATGAAAAACTGTTTTTT.